One sample yielded the 19 T cell receptor beta chains listed below, sequenced in a study of beta chain features in type 1 diabetes. Every isolated RNA sample was fully reverse transcribed, so sequencing captured expressed TCRB transcripts. The data were produced by immunoSEQ multiplex PCR, yet TCRdb's version contains in-frame clones alone and is incomplete. The sample holds 12,000 to 15,000 clones, over 60% seen once. For these receptors, no antigen is known. General study results and limits: Type 1 diabetes patients showed a moderate but significant shortening of TCRB CDR3s in all four CD4+ subsets.

The sample taken for sequencing was stem cell memory CD4+ T cells from blood. The receptors shown here come from a woman younger than 30 with type 1 diabetes.

The chain has TRBV30 and TRBJ2-3; unclear D gene. Looked up from germline, CDR1 is GTSNPN and CDR2 is SVGIG (reference sequence). V was pared by 2 bases and J by 3 bases, with 15 bases between. The CDR3 runs 15 residues. Here the CDR3 reads CAWSQFNTGTDTQYF. In DNA, the CDR3 is TGTGCCTGGAGTCAGTTCAATACCGGGACAGATACGCAGTATTTT.

This clone was counted between two and nine times. V and J are TRBV7-9 and TRBJ2-2; TRBD2 agrees at 7 bases. The CDR3 is 16 amino acids. Germline loops: CDR1 SEHNR, CDR2 FQNEAQ (reference sequence). Trimming removed 1 base from V and 0 bases from J; junction bases left unmatched: 2. The CDR3 loop reads CASSLVGGSNTGELFF. The CDR3 DNA sequence: TGTGCCAGCAGCTTAGTCGGGGGGTCGAACACCGGGGAGCTGTTTTTT.

The V call is TRBV5-4, the J call TRBJ2-7; 11 positions agree with TRBD2. The ends lost 4 bases at V and 2 bases at J; junction bases unmatched: 8. Germline V CDR1 and CDR2: SGHNT, YYREEE (reference sequence). This CDR3 has 16 residues. The CDR3 DNA is TGTGCCAGCAGCCCAACTGGGACTAGCGGTGCCTACGAGCAGTACTTC. This codes for CASSPTGTSGAYEQYF. Combining the CDR3 with reference TRBV5-4 and TRBJ2-7 gives the whole variable domain ETGVTQSPTHLIKTRGQQVTLRCSSQSGHNTVSWYQQALGQGPQFIFQYYREEENGRGNFPPRFSGLQFPNYSSELNVNALELDDSALYLCASSPTGTSGAYEQYFGPGTRLTVT.

The rearrangement uses TRBV4-2 and TRBJ2-5, with TRBD2 matching over 10 bases. Germline trimming cut 4 bases from V and 4 bases from J; bases unmatched to any gene: 6. The length of the CDR3 is 15 residues. CDR1 is LGHNA and CDR2 is YNFKEQ in the germline V gene. The CDR3 nucleotides read TGTGCCAGCAGCCGGACTAGCGGAAATGCAGAGACCCAGTACTTC. Translating gives CASSRTSGNAETQYF.

The chain is built from TRBV5-1 and TRBJ2-7; 11 nucleotides align to TRBD2. CDR3 length: 16 residues. V trimming: 0 bases; J trimming: 3 bases; junction bases outside the gene matches: 5. The V gene's germline CDR1 is SGHRS and CDR2 YFSETQ. This chain's CDR3 is CASSLALAGDHYEQYF. The CDR3 coding sequence is TGCGCCAGCAGCTTGGCACTAGCGGGGGACCACTACGAGCAGTACTTC.

The gene calls are TRBV11-3 and TRBJ2-6; D remains unclear. This CDR3 is 16 amino acids long. Germline V gene sequence: CDR1 SGHNT, CDR2 YENEEA. Between the trimmed V and J ends, which lost 1 base and 9 bases, there was a span of 16 bases. Here the CDR3 DNA reads TGTGCCAGCAGCTTAGGTGCCGCCTCTGAGAACAACGTCCTGACTTTC. This translates into CASSLGAASENNVLTF.

The CDR3 is CASSLAPGGVQPQHF. DNA for the CDR3: TGTGCCAGCAGCTTAGCCCCGGGGGGCGTGCAGCCCCAGCATTTT. V is TRBV7-2 and J is TRBJ1-5, with a weak D call TRBD1 (6 bases). Germline V gives CDR1 SGHTA, CDR2 FQGNSA. V lost 0 bases, J lost 7 bases, and 13 bases lay in between. The CDR3 totals 15 residues.

The chain couples TRBV18 to TRBJ2-5; D may be TRBD2 (6 bases). The CDR3 spans 15 residues. The germline V gene encodes CDR1 KGHSH and CDR2 LQKENI. V was pared by 2 bases and J by 0 bases, with 10 bases between. CDR3 DNA sequence: TGTGCCAGCTCACCAATGGGGGGTAACCAAGAGACCCAGTACTTC. Protein: CASSPMGGNQETQYF.

In this sample, this clone turned up a few times. The rearrangement uses TRBV7-2 and TRBJ2-5, with a weak D call TRBD2 (7 bases). V was pared by 5 bases and J by 5 bases, with 18 bases between. This CDR3 region has 15 residues. The germline V gene has CDR1 SGHTA and CDR2 FQGNSA. The CDR3 region has the DNA TGTGCCAGCAGCCCCCTGGGGGGGGGCGGTGAGACCCAGTACTTC. Protein: CASSPLGGGGETQYF.

J is TRBJ2-1 and V is TRBV5-1; D may be TRBD1 (6 bases). The CDR3 is 14 residues long. In germline, CDR1 is SGHRS, CDR2 YFSETQ. Trimming stripped 1 base from V and 6 bases from J, with 11 bases between. The CDR3 spells CASSLLGAPNEQFF. The CDR3 DNA reads TGCGCCAGCAGCTTGTTGGGGGCCCCCAATGAGCAGTTCTTC.

This clone was counted once. The V gene is TRBV5-1, the J gene TRBJ1-1, with 7 bases aligning to TRBD1. V was pared by 4 bases and J by 1 base, with 4 bases of the junction left unmatched. In germline, CDR1 is SGHRS, CDR2 YFSETQ. The CDR3 length is 14 residues. CDR3 nucleotides: TGCGCCAGCAGCACGGGGGACAGGAACACTGAAGCTTTCTTT. It translates to CASSTGDRNTEAFF. Using reference TRBV5-1 and TRBJ1-1 for the parts outside the CDR3, the full variable domain is KAGVTQTPRYLIKTRGQQVTLSCSPISGHRSVSWYQQTPGQGLQFLFEYFSETQRNKGNFPGRFSGRQFSNSRSEMNVSTLELGDSALYLCASSTGDRNTEAFFGQGTRLTVV.

The chain uses TRBV11-2 and TRBJ1-1; 8 nucleotides match TRBD1. V lost 2 bases to trimming and J lost 5 bases; unmatched junction nucleotides: 16. The CDR3 length is 18 residues. Germline V gene sequence: CDR1 SGHAT, CDR2 FQNNGV. The CDR3, as DNA: TGTGCCAGCAGCTTAATCCAGGGGGCTTCCGAGGGCTGGACTGAAGCTTTCTTT. As protein: CASSLIQGASEGWTEAFF.

The gene calls are TRBV2 and TRBJ2-1; 9 nucleotides align to TRBD1. Germline V gene data show CDR1 as SNHLY and CDR2 as FYNNEI. Trimming took 6 bases from V and 10 from J; bases not matched to a gene: 13. The CDR3 is 15 residues long. The CDR3 loop is CASRYGTGYSGEQFF. CDR3 bases: TGTGCCAGCAGATATGGGACAGGGTATTCGGGGGAGCAGTTCTTC.

The chain recombines TRBV13 with TRBJ1-1, with D unclear. The CDR3 is 16 amino acids. V shed 2 bases and J shed 3 bases, with 16 bases lying between them. From germline, CDR1 is PRHDT and CDR2 FYEKMQ (reference sequence). CDR3 sequence (DNA): TGTGCCAGCAGCTTAAACTGGAGAGGTCGGCACACTGAAGCTTTCTTT. Its translation: CASSLNWRGRHTEAFF.

CDR3 amino acids: CASSSPDTGDQPQHF. The CDR3, as DNA: TGTGCCAGCAGCTCACCGGACACAGGGGATCAGCCCCAGCATTTT. The rearrangement uses TRBV7-8 and TRBJ1-5, with 7 bases lining up with TRBD1. The CDR3 length is 15 residues. CDR1 and CDR2 (germline): SGHVS, FQNEAQ. V gave up 4 bases and J gave up 5 bases; unmatched junction bases: 8.

The V call is TRBV5-1, the J call TRBJ2-7; tentative D call: TRBD2 (6 bases). V lost 5 bases and J 6 bases, leaving 12 bases between the germline ends. Germline V gives CDR1 SGHRS, CDR2 YFSETQ. The CDR3 sequence is 12 residues long. CDR3: CASRLDYLEQYF. The CDR3 nucleotides read TGCGCCAGCAGGCTGGACTATCTCGAGCAGTACTTC.

The V gene is TRBV27, the J gene TRBJ1-2, with D unresolved. Germline V gene data show CDR1 as MNHEY and CDR2 as SMNVEV (reference sequence). V was clipped by 3 bases and J by 5 bases, with 13 bases between them. This CDR3 contains 14 residues. CDR3 residues: CASSFSGNQYGYTF. The CDR3 nucleotides are TGTGCCAGCAGTTTTTCCGGGAATCAGTATGGCTACACCTTC.

The chain couples TRBV4-1 to TRBJ1-4; D is undetermined. V was trimmed by 0 bases and J by 7 bases, leaving 15 bases between them. Germline values: CDR1 MGHRA, CDR2 YSYEKL. The CDR3 extends over 16 amino acids. The CDR3 loop reads CASSQDLLAGFEKLFF. CDR3 coding DNA: TGCGCCAGCAGCCAAGATCTATTGGCAGGCTTTGAAAAACTGTTTTTT.

This chain links TRBV7-6 with TRBJ2-2; TRBD2 aligns across 9 bases. Germline V gene sequence: CDR1 SGHVS, CDR2 FNYEAQ. The junction had 5 bases not matched to a gene; V was cut back by 4 bases and J by 2 bases. This CDR3 has 16 amino acids. The DNA for the CDR3 is TGTGCCAGCAGCTCCCTCCTAGCGGGAAACACCGGGGAGCTGTTTTTT. The encoded protein is CASSSLLAGNTGELFF.